The 5 T cell receptor beta chains below come from one sample, sequenced in a study of blood T cells in healthy people across ages. The use of a sample-barcoded 5' primer and a J-beta primer mix characterized a second PCR of about 7 to 12 cycles. One entry per CDR3 protein results from TCRdb running MiXCR on the 5' RACE reads. The sample yields around 1,100,000 distinct CDR3 sequences, 35% to 40% seen once. The sample comprised blood. The receptors here all came from a man between 18 and 29 years old in good health.

The sample holds a few counts of this clonotype. The rearrangement joins TRBV5-1 to TRBJ2-3, with 10 bases aligning to TRBD2. Germline trimming cut 2 bases from V and 7 bases from J; bases unmatched to any gene: 10. Germline CDR1 reads SGHRS; CDR2 reads YFSETQ. The CDR3 loop spans 16 amino acids. CDR3 DNA: TGCGCCAGCAGCTTTCCCCTAGCGGGGGTGTTAAATACGCAGTATTTT. Translated: CASSFPLAGVLNTQYF.

J is TRBJ2-7 and V is TRBV7-9; either TRBD1 or TRBD2 may supply D (5 bases each). The germline V gene encodes CDR1 SEHNR and CDR2 FQNEAQ (reference sequence). The germline V and J ends were trimmed by 5 bases and 2 bases, with 16 bases remaining between them. The CDR3 runs 15 residues. The CDR3 nucleotides read TGTGCCAGCAGCCCAGGACTCGACAGCACCTACGAGCAGTACTTC. This codes for CASSPGLDSTYEQYF.

This clonotype was recorded a few times. The genes are TRBV7-9 and TRBJ1-2, with D unclear. V lost 5 bases, J lost 10 bases, and 17 bases lay in between. The CDR3 consists of 13 residues. The V gene's germline CDR1 is SEHNR and CDR2 FQNEAQ (reference sequence). CDR3 in amino acids: CASSLTSGSHYTF. CDR3 coding DNA: TGTGCCAGCAGCCTAACATCCGGGAGCCACTACACCTTC.

This clonotype has only a few counts. The J gene is TRBJ2-1, the V gene TRBV19; 8 bases line up with TRBD1. This CDR3 has 16 amino acids. The germline V gene encodes CDR1 LNHDA and CDR2 SQIVND (reference sequence). J lost 7 bases, V lost 6 bases, and 14 bases had no gene match. The CDR3 DNA reads TGTGCCAGTAGGCCTAATCCAGGGGGCGCCTTTAATGAGCAGTTCTTC. This translates into CASRPNPGGAFNEQFF.

V and J are TRBV9 and TRBJ2-5, with D possibly being TRBD1 (5 bases). In germline, CDR1 is SGDLS, CDR2 YYNGEE. CDR3 length equals 14 residues. Trimming removed 7 bases at V and 11 bases at J, with 24 bases between. The CDR3 is CASGTGRPSDEQYF. DNA for the CDR3: TGTGCCAGCGGCACAGGACGGCCATCCGATGAGCAGTACTTC. Filled out from reference TRBV9 and TRBJ2-5, the complete variable domain reads DSGVTQTPKHLITATGQRVTLRCSPRSGDLSVYWYQQSLDQGLQFLIQYYNGEERAKGNILERFSAQQFPDLHSELNLSSLELGDSALYFCASGTGRPSDEQYFGPGTRLLVL.